This T cell receptor beta chain was observed in a study of radiation and T cells in renal cell carcinoma (dated by TCRdb to the early 2020s). Background on the whole study: Samples were obtained from a clinical trial, in which 15 Gy stereotactic body radiation therapy was delivered to primary renal cell carcinomas and nephrectomy was performed 4 weeks later. Across all 50 or so samples, under 5,000,000 unique CDR3 nucleotide sequences, encoding 2.5 million to 3 million unique CDR3 amino acid sequences, were identified. In total, about 50 samples underwent TCR beta sequencing: approximately 26 tumors plus 27 peripheral blood samples. The full study reports these points: An increase in top tumor clonotypes in blood was observed from baseline to 2 weeks post-radiation, followed by contraction by 4 weeks, which was taken to suggest transient expansion of tumor-resident clones. With a single-armed trial design, the study had no way to address how radiation dose or scheduling affects the TCR repertoire. Dynamics of the blood repertoire were not tracked past 4 weeks after treatment. Because pretreatment tumor biopsies were not available, the baseline intratumoral presence of clonotypes could not be determined.

TCR beta libraries were generated from genomic DNA with the immunoSEQ kit, following the manufacturer's recommendations. To prepare the libraries, a first multiplex PCR with proprietary primers was run, followed by a second PCR that added unique barcodes, and a bead cleanup was done after each round. A positive control reaction and a negative control reaction, both provided in the kit, were run with every batch of samples. The final libraries were assessed on an Agilent 4200 TapeStation D1000 ScreenTape, pooled by volume, and quantified by qPCR. Sequencing was performed on an Illumina NextSeq500 with a MidOutput 150-cycle cartridge, and 156 Read1 and 15 Index1 cycles were run with kit custom primers. The pooled library was loaded at 0.75 to 1 pM, and about 20% PhiX control was spiked in. In the original analysis: Vendor-processed data were analyzed in R, with a clonotype defined as all T cells sharing the same CDR3 nucleotide sequence. In the clone abundance analyses, frequencies in each sample were normalized to that sample's 10,000 most abundant clones. Public T cell clones, which averaged fewer than five per sample, were excluded before analysis. A difference in abundance of at least 32-fold between compartments was used to define tumor-enriched and baseline blood-enriched clonotypes. A beta-binomial differential abundance model was applied to find clonotypes that expanded or contracted between blood time points. The Baroni-Urbani and Buser coefficient was used to measure tumor-blood repertoire similarity, and groups were compared with two-tailed Wilcoxon tests in R. In TCRdb, the immuneACCESS table is reduced to in-frame sequences with V and J assigned. These tables do not hold every clone; where another copy was compared, an unresolved V gene accounts for under half, and the others remain unexplained. For V, J and clone size, that table is used; D and trimming come from the DNA. Recorded for this sample are 45,000 to 65,000 clones; around 78% of them occurred a single time. The ten largest account for more than 7% of the sample.

Sample time point, as interpreted from the label and publication: baseline pretreatment blood. The treatment or condition label of this sample denotes: 15 Gy SBRT to primary tumor, nephrectomy 4 weeks later. To follow tumor-enriched clonotypes, serial peripheral blood was collected from radiation-treated patients at baseline and at 2 weeks and 4 weeks after SBRT. Renal cell carcinoma with clear cell pathology was present in all patients. Genomic DNA for TCR sequencing was prepared using the QIAamp DNA Blood Mini Kit (Qiagen). The analyses included just those samples that passed every quality control check. As to this clone: Its cognate antigen has yet to be identified. The sample holds no much larger clone one base away, and base qualities are not on file.

This receptor was identified in a man in his fifties or sixties with renal cell carcinoma. Source: blood, taken from a patient whose treatment included radiotherapy and nephrectomy.

The bases read TGTGCCATCAGCGGACTAGCGGGGGGCTCCTACAATGAGCAGTTCTTC. Its protein reads: CAISGLAGGSYNEQFF. The rearrangement joined TRBV10-3 to TRBJ2-1; TRBD2 agrees with 14 junctional bases. Via the germline V gene, CDR1 is ENHRY and CDR2 SYGVKD. V and J are trimmed by 6 bases and 0 bases, and the gene matches miss 1 base of the junction. From cysteine to phenylalanine, the CDR3 is 16 amino acids long. Just the 48-base CDR3 DNA is kept, in frame starting at base 1.